This T cell receptor beta chain came from a study of prognosis after radiotherapy for stage I lung cancer. This clonotype was counted at least ten times. What it binds is not known. Study outcomes and limitations: The number of unique TCR clones went down after stereotactic body radiation therapy, with a median of approximately 9,100 versus 7,200.

V gave up 2 bases and J gave up 5 bases, with 7 bases separating them. Germline V gene lookup returns CDR1 KGHSH and CDR2 LQKENI. CDR3 length equals 13 residues. From genomic DNA, TCR beta CDR3 was amplified by two-round multiplex PCR. Primers (each specific to one TRBV or TRBJ gene) were used in first-round PCR. MiXCR, applied by TCRdb to the multiplex PCR reads, yields one record per CDR3 protein. The data hold under 75,000 distinct CDR3 sequences, with approximately 25% observed a single time. The chain is built from TRBV18 and TRBJ1-5; D gene unclear. The TCR comes from a donor aged 50 or older with non-small cell lung cancer. This specimen consisted of PBMCs, obtained before or after stereotactic body radiation therapy (not recorded which). The CDR3 nucleotides are TGTGCCAGCTCACCATTTGGGGATCAGCCCCAGCATTTT. Residues: CASSPFGDQPQHF.